The TCR beta chain described here comes from a study of T cells in Graves' hyperthyroidism and ophthalmopathy. RNA transcripts yielded amplified TCR beta CDR3 regions. The HTBI primer set was used in a first-round RT-PCR of the TCR CDR3. Each CDR3 protein gets one entry after TCRdb re-called the multiplex PCR reads with MiXCR. Of approximately 400,000 distinct CDR3 sequences in the sample, 15% to 18% were seen once. V lost 4 bases and J lost 7, with 13 bases in between. The germline gives CDR1 KGHSH, CDR2 LQKENI. The length of the CDR3 is 14 residues. This clonotype turned up a few times. A much larger clone differs from this one at a single base, so this may be a read error.

The rearrangement joins TRBV18 to TRBJ1-4; a weak D match, TRBD1 (5 bases). Sequencing was carried out using blood. This sequence was found in a woman under 30 with Graves' hyperthyroidism. This CDR3 reads CASSRSRGAEKLFF. The DNA of the CDR3 is TGTGCCAGCTCACGATCAAGGGGCGCTGAAAAACTGTTTTTT. The full variable domain, completed using reference TRBV18 and TRBJ1-4, is NAGVMQNPRHLVRRRGQEARLRCSPMKGHSHVYWYRQLPEEGLKFMVYLQKENIIDESGMPKERFSAEFPKEGPSILRIQQVVRGDSAAYFCASSRSRGAEKLFFGSGTQLSVL.